The 28 T cell receptor beta chains below were found in one sample sequenced in a study of cytomegalovirus exposure and HLA in healthy donors. Sequencing used immunoSEQ multiplex PCR; TCRdb keeps in-frame clones, though not all of them. The sample lists some 160,000 clones, around 90% seen once, with 2.5% to 3% in the top ten. Sequenced: PBMCs. These receptors all come from a man between 18 and 35 years old in good health and CMV-seronegative.

The V gene is TRBV20-1, the J gene TRBJ2-5; 9 bases line up with TRBD1. Germline values: CDR1 DFQATT, CDR2 SNEGSKA (reference sequence). This CDR3 contains 11 residues. The V segment lost 6 bases and the J segment 7 bases; nucleotides outside the gene matches: 3. DNA for the CDR3: TGCAGTGCCCGGACAGGGGCGACCCAGTACTTC. This translates into CSARTGATQYF.

This clone was recorded a few times. The rearrangement uses TRBV27 and TRBJ2-7; 9 positions match TRBD1. The CDR3 extends over 13 amino acids. Germline loops: CDR1 MNHEY, CDR2 SMNVEV (reference sequence). J lost 0 bases, V lost 9 bases, and 3 bases had no gene match. CDR3 region: CASAGQGSYEQYV. In DNA form, the CDR3 reads TGTGCCAGTGCGGGACAGGGCTCCTACGAGCAGTACGTC.

The sample holds one count of this clone. V is TRBV12-5 and J is TRBJ2-3; D is perhaps TRBD2 (6 bases). The germline gives CDR1 LGHNT, CDR2 FRNRAP. CDR3 length: 18 amino acids. Trimming took off 3 bases at V and 4 bases at J, with 23 bases between the two ends. CDR3 in DNA: TGTGCTAGTGGTTTTCAGCCCTATGAGGGAGGAAACGCAGATACGCAGTATTTT. This sequence encodes CASGFQPYEGGNADTQYF.

CDR3 protein: CASSFPSGRVQETQYF. The CDR3 nucleotides are TGTGCCAGCAGCTTTCCCAGCGGGAGGGTTCAAGAGACCCAGTACTTC. J is TRBJ2-5 and V is TRBV7-9; TRBD2 matches 10 bases. V lost 3 bases to trimming and J lost 2 bases; unmatched junction nucleotides: 6. CDR1 is SEHNR and CDR2 is FQNEAQ in the germline V gene (reference sequence). The CDR3 totals 16 residues.

The rearrangement uses TRBV7-8 and TRBJ2-3; 8 bases match TRBD2. This CDR3 comprises 15 residues. V shed 0 bases and J 3 bases; nucleotides not matched to a gene: 2. Germline CDR1 SGHVS, CDR2 FQNEAQ. The CDR3, as DNA: TGTGCCAGCAGCTTAGCACTAGCGGTGACAGATACGCAGTATTTT. It specifies CASSLALAVTDTQYF.

The gene calls are TRBV7-2 and TRBJ1-2; unclear D gene. In germline, CDR1 is SGHTA, CDR2 FQGNSA. The CDR3 loop spans 14 amino acids. The V and J ends lost 4 bases and 3 bases respectively, with 12 bases between them. The CDR3 DNA reads as TGTGCCAGCAGCTCCGGACTTCAAGACTATGGCTACACCTTC. This encodes CASSSGLQDYGYTF.

As DNA, the CDR3 is TGTGCCAGTTCGCACGGGGTTAACTATGGCTACACCTTC. Its protein product is CASSHGVNYGYTF. The chain recombines TRBV19 with TRBJ1-2; D is unresolved. The V end lost 8 bases, the J end lost 1 base, and 11 bases lay between the germline ends. CDR1 and CDR2 from the germline V gene are LNHDA and SQIVND (reference sequence). The CDR3 covers 13 residues. The full variable domain, its missing parts supplied by reference TRBV19 and TRBJ1-2, is DGGITQSPKYLFRKEGQNVTLSCEQNLNHDAMYWYRQDPGQGLRLIYYSQIVNDFQKGDIAEGYSVSREKKESFPLTVTSAQKNPTAFYLCASSHGVNYGYTFGSGTRLTVV.

This clone occurred once. The chain carries TRBV11-2 and TRBJ2-1, with D maybe TRBD1 (5 bases). CDR3 length: 14 amino acids. The V and J ends lost 3 bases and 0 bases respectively, with 6 bases between them. Germline values: CDR1 SGHAT, CDR2 FQNNGV. CDR3 protein: CASSFQGSYNEQFF. CDR3 nucleotide sequence: TGTGCCAGCAGCTTCCAGGGCTCCTACAATGAGCAGTTCTTC.

This chain links TRBV19 with TRBJ2-1; 9 bases are shared with TRBD2. The ends lost 7 bases at V and 8 bases at J; junction bases unmatched: 15. The CDR3 is 16 residues long. CDR1 is LNHDA, CDR2 SQIVND, per germline (reference sequence). The CDR3 DNA reads TGTGCCAGTACCCCTTACCTAGGTAGCGGGAGTGATGAGCAGTTCTTC. It codes for CASTPYLGSGSDEQFF.

V and J are TRBV4-3 and TRBJ1-3; D is undetermined. V lost 1 base to trimming and J lost 0 bases, with 10 bases between them. Germline-derived CDR1 and CDR2 are LGHNA and YSLEER. The CDR3 consists of 16 residues. The CDR3 nucleotides are TGCGCCAGCAGCCAAGGCGGGCAGTCCTCTGGAAACACCATATATTTT. Protein product: CASSQGGQSSGNTIYF.

V is TRBV5-1 and J is TRBJ2-1; 10 bases map to TRBD1. Trimming took 4 bases from V and 5 from J; bases not matched to a gene: 6. The germline CDR1 and CDR2 sequences are SGHRS and YFSETQ. This CDR3 is 15 amino acids long. Here the CDR3 DNA reads TGCGCCAGCAGCGTGGGGACAGGGGTTAACAATGAGCAGTTCTTC. It is translated as CASSVGTGVNNEQFF.

The rearrangement uses TRBV5-1 and TRBJ2-1, with no clear D. Trimming took 0 bases from V and 7 from J, leaving 11 bases between them. Looked up from germline, CDR1 is SGHRS and CDR2 is YFSETQ. The CDR3 is made up of 14 amino acids. The CDR3 sequence is CASSLAGFWNEQFF. In nucleotides, the CDR3 is TGCGCCAGCAGCTTGGCCGGGTTCTGGAATGAGCAGTTCTTC. The whole variable domain, remainder taken from reference TRBV5-1 and TRBJ2-1, is KAGVTQTPRYLIKTRGQQVTLSCSPISGHRSVSWYQQTPGQGLQFLFEYFSETQRNKGNFPGRFSGRQFSNSRSEMNVSTLELGDSALYLCASSLAGFWNEQFFGPGTRLTVL.

The rearrangement joins TRBV28 to TRBJ1-5; 11 nucleotides line up with TRBD1. The germline V gene has CDR1 MDHEN and CDR2 SYDVKM. CDR3 length: 17 residues. The J segment lost 7 bases and the V segment lost 1 base, leaving 9 bases of the junction unmatched. The CDR3 sequence: CASSLLRWDRGSQPQHF. The DNA for the CDR3 is TGTGCCAGCAGTTTATTGAGGTGGGACAGGGGGTCCCAGCCCCAGCATTTT.

This chain uses TRBV6-5 with TRBJ1-2; TRBD1 matches 8 bases. CDR1 is MNHEY and CDR2 is SVGAGI in the germline V gene. J lost 8 bases, V lost 5 bases, and 4 bases had no gene match. This CDR3 has 12 residues. CDR3 amino acids: CASSDRGQGYTF. The CDR3 DNA follows: TGTGCCAGCAGTGACAGGGGACAAGGCTACACCTTC.

The chain is built from TRBV11-2 and TRBJ2-1, with 8 bases that match TRBD2. The CDR3 extends over 15 amino acids. Trimming took 1 base from V and 3 from J; bases not matched to a gene: 2. CDR1 and CDR2 from the germline V gene are SGHAT and FQNNGV. CDR3: CASSLGLAGYNEQFF. The CDR3 DNA reads TGTGCCAGCAGCTTAGGGCTAGCGGGCTACAATGAGCAGTTCTTC.

The gene calls are TRBV5-1 and TRBJ2-2, with 8 nucleotides matching TRBD1. The CDR3 runs to 16 residues. Trimming took 2 bases from V and 1 from J; bases not matched to a gene: 4. Germline V gives CDR1 SGHRS, CDR2 YFSETQ. The CDR3 DNA reads TGCGCCAGCAGCTTCCCCGGGACAGGGAACACCGGGGAGCTGTTTTTT. It specifies CASSFPGTGNTGELFF.

The chain carries TRBV7-2 and TRBJ2-7, with a possible D match to TRBD2 (6 bases). Germline V lookup: CDR1 SGHTA, CDR2 FQGNSA. V dropped 4 bases and J dropped 3 bases, with 19 bases sitting between them. CDR3 length: 16 amino acids. CDR3 residues: CASSSRLGTEGYEQYF. The CDR3 nucleotides read TGTGCCAGCAGCTCCAGACTAGGAACGGAGGGCTACGAGCAGTACTTC. Drawing the rest from reference TRBV7-2 and TRBJ2-7, the complete variable domain is GAGVSQSPSNKVTEKGKDVELRCDPISGHTALYWYRQSLGQGLEFLIYFQGNSAPDKSGLPSDRFSAERTGGSVSTLTIQRTQQEDSAVYLCASSSRLGTEGYEQYFGPGTRLTVT.

The chain employs TRBV5-1 and TRBJ2-7; 10 bases agree with TRBD2. V dropped 5 bases and J dropped 0; count of bases not matched to a gene: 5. This CDR3 contains 15 residues. Germline lookup yields CDR1 SGHRS and CDR2 YFSETQ. The CDR3 loop reads CASRGRTSGSYEQYF. The CDR3, as DNA: TGCGCCAGCAGGGGGAGGACTAGCGGCTCCTACGAGCAGTACTTC.

This chain joins TRBV4-2 and TRBJ2-3; D possibly corresponds to TRBD2 (5 bases). Germline V CDR1 and CDR2: LGHNA, YNFKEQ. This CDR3 comprises 17 residues. The V end was cut by 1 base, the J end by 2 bases, with 16 bases between. The CDR3 DNA follows: TGTGCCAGCAGCCAAGGCCCCAGCGGTTCCATCACAGATACGCAGTATTTT. It codes for CASSQGPSGSITDTQYF.

Details on this clone: Its ends do not fully match the called genes, so a read error is possible. The genes are TRBV7-7 and TRBJ2-2; D gene unclear. The CDR3 runs 16 residues. Germline CDR1 is SSHAT and CDR2 is FNYEAQ (reference sequence). CDR3 in DNA: TGTGCTAGCAACTCATGGAGTCAGCTGGACACCGGGGAGCTGTTTTTT. It specifies CASNSWSQLDTGELFF. The full variable domain, completed using reference TRBV7-7 and TRBJ2-2, is GAGVSQSPRYKVTKRGQDVTLRCDPISSHATLYWYQQALGQGPEFLTYFNYEAQPDKSGLPSDRFSAERPEGSISTLTIQRTEQRDSAMYRCASNSWSQLDTGELFFGEGSRLTVL.

This clone was seen a handful of times. The genes are TRBV6-5 and TRBJ2-7, with D tentatively TRBD2 (6 bases). The CDR3 has 14 amino acids. Looked up from germline, CDR1 is MNHEY and CDR2 is SVGAGI. V dropped 2 bases and J dropped 3 bases, with 11 bases sitting between them. The CDR3, as DNA: TGTGCCAGCAGTTACCGGCAGGGAGGCTACGAGCAGTACTTC. The encoded protein is CASSYRQGGYEQYF.

This clone was found a few times. The V gene is TRBV4-1, the J gene TRBJ2-7, with 8 bases that match TRBD2. The CDR3 is made up of 16 amino acids. V lost 4 bases, J lost 0 bases, and 8 bases stayed unmatched. Germline lookup yields CDR1 MGHRA and CDR2 YSYEKL. The CDR3 reads CASSLAGSGASYEQYF. The DNA of the CDR3 is TGCGCCAGCAGCCTAGCGGGAAGCGGGGCCTCCTACGAGCAGTACTTC.

V and J are TRBV5-4 and TRBJ2-5, with a possible D match to TRBD1 (7 bases). The CDR3 consists of 13 residues. Trimming pared 3 bases from V and 4 bases from J, leaving 10 bases between. Germline-derived CDR1 and CDR2 are SGHNT and YYREEE (reference sequence). The CDR3 DNA reads TGTGCCAGCAGCTGGCAGGGGGGAGAGACCCAGTACTTC. Its protein product is CASSWQGGETQYF.

This chain links TRBV7-2 with TRBJ1-2; possible D gene TRBD1, 5 bases. CDR3 length: 15 residues. CDR1 SGHTA and CDR2 FQGNSA come from the germline V gene. V lost 5 bases and J lost 6, with 19 bases in between. The CDR3 here is CASSPRSGDRDGYTF. The CDR3 region has the DNA TGTGCCAGCAGCCCTCGTTCGGGGGATCGCGATGGCTACACCTTC.

The J gene is TRBJ1-5, the V gene TRBV19, with 9 bases aligning to TRBD1. The CDR3 sequence is 12 residues long. The germline V gene encodes CDR1 LNHDA and CDR2 SQIVND (reference sequence). The V gene end was trimmed by 5 bases and the J gene end by 12 bases; junction bases not matched to a gene: 5. CDR3 in DNA: TGTGCCAGTAGTGCCCCGGGACAGGGCCAGCATTTT. This codes for CASSAPGQGQHF.

Concerning this clone itself: The junction differs from germline at one of its ends, possibly a read error. V gene TRBV7-7 combines with J gene TRBJ2-2; D is unclear. Germline CDR1 reads SSHAT; CDR2 reads FNYEAQ (reference sequence). This CDR3 comprises 14 residues. CDR3 amino acids: CASSLNRNTGELFF. DNA of the CDR3: TGTGCTAGCAGCTTAAACAGGAACACCGGGGAGCTGTTTTTT.

This clone was picked up one time. This rearrangement joins TRBV6-5 to TRBJ2-3, with D tentatively TRBD1 (5 bases). There are 14 residues in the CDR3. The V end was cut by 6 bases, the J end by 5 bases, with 15 bases between. The germline gives CDR1 MNHEY, CDR2 SVGAGI. The CDR3 here is CASSDSQGVDTQYF. CDR3 coding DNA: TGTGCCAGCAGCGACAGTCAAGGTGTAGATACGCAGTATTTT.

This chain uses TRBV18 with TRBJ1-3; 7 bases line up with TRBD1. V was pared by 4 bases and J by 3 bases, with 6 bases of the junction left unmatched. Germline CDR1 is KGHSH and CDR2 is LQKENI. The CDR3 totals 15 residues. In DNA form, the CDR3 reads TGTGCCAGCTCACGATCACAGGGGAGTGGAAACACCATATATTTT. Translation: CASSRSQGSGNTIYF.